This T cell receptor beta chain emerged from a study of blood T cell repertoires in COVID-19. At the level of the study: Italy, Spain and the United States were the sources of the convalescent and acute COVID-19 samples.

Original processing methods: Reference gene primers were amplified, and this amplification served to estimate nucleated cell counts. Assay used: immunoSEQ multiplex PCR; TCRdb lists only in-frame clones, some missing. D and trimming were read from the DNA, whereas the V and J calls and clone size are those reported in that table. The data hold about 160,000 clones, with roughly 93% observed a single time. Trimming at V came to 4 bases and at J to 3 bases, leaving 5 bases not matched to a gene. The CDR3 totals 14 residues. The germline gives CDR1 MGHRA, CDR2 YSYEKL. The rearrangement uses TRBV4-1 and TRBJ1-1, with 7 positions matching TRBD1. The sequence derives from a man aged 18 to 30 with acute or convalescent COVID-19. The source material was peripheral blood. The CDR3 DNA is TGCGCCAGCAGCCTGGAGGGGGCTGACACTGAAGCTTTCTTT. This encodes CASSLEGADTEAFF.